Each of the 24 T cell receptor beta chains below was sequenced from the same sample in a study of long-term antiretroviral therapy in people with HIV. Survey level was the resolution at which the v3.0 immunoSEQ assay ran. Sequenced by immunoSEQ multiplex PCR; TCRdb stores in-frame clones only, minus some. The table lists about 14,000 clones, roughly four fifths of them singletons. Sequencing was performed on unsorted PBMCs, taken 1.8 years before starting antiretroviral therapy. The receptors stem from a woman in her forties with HIV.

V gene TRBV29-1 combines with J gene TRBJ2-1, with D hard to call. There are 12 residues in the CDR3. Germline assignment: CDR1 SQVTM and CDR2 ANQGSEA. The V gene lost 6 bases and the J gene lost 7 bases, with 13 bases spanning the gap. The CDR3 region is CSVRPAGNEQFF. CDR3 nucleotides: TGCAGCGTACGACCGGCAGGAAATGAGCAGTTCTTC.

CDR3 in amino acids: CASSLFREGTGELFF. The DNA of the CDR3 is TGTGCCAGCAGCTTATTCAGGGAGGGTACCGGGGAGCTGTTTTTT. This chain uses TRBV13 with TRBJ2-2; 7 bases align to TRBD2. The junction had 5 bases not matched to a gene; V was cut back by 2 bases and J by 5 bases. From germline, CDR1 is PRHDT and CDR2 FYEKMQ (reference sequence). The CDR3 covers 15 residues.

The J gene is TRBJ1-3, the V gene TRBV6-6; 10 nucleotides line up with TRBD1. V lost 6 bases and J lost 2; bases outside the gene matches: 7. The CDR3 sequence is 16 residues long. Germline values: CDR1 MNHNY, CDR2 SVGAGI (reference sequence). The CDR3 DNA follows: TGTGCCAGCAGGTCAACCGGGACAGGGGCTGGAAACACCATATATTTT. The encoded protein is CASRSTGTGAGNTIYF.

This clone appeared once. This chain joins TRBV18 and TRBJ1-2; 9 positions match TRBD1. V shed 4 bases, J shed 2 bases, and the junction held 2 bases outside the gene matches. The length of the CDR3 is 14 residues. Per germline, CDR1 KGHSH and CDR2 LQKENI. CDR3 residues: CASSLDRGNYGYTF. The CDR3 nucleotides are TGTGCCAGCTCACTGGACAGGGGAAACTATGGCTACACCTTC.

The rearrangement links TRBV7-8 to TRBJ2-5; TRBD1 matches at 8 bases. The junction had 6 bases not matched to a gene; V was cut back by 5 bases and J by 4 bases. The CDR3 spans 14 residues. Germline V gives CDR1 SGHVS, CDR2 FQNEAQ. CDR3 nucleotides: TGTGCCAGCAGCCAGACAGGGGTGGGAGAGACCCAGTACTTC. It translates to CASSQTGVGETQYF.

There are a few counts of this clone. The chain is built from TRBV10-3 and TRBJ2-2, with a possible D match to TRBD2 (7 bases). The V gene's germline CDR1 is ENHRY and CDR2 SYGVKD. Between the trimmed V and J ends, which lost 0 bases and 4 bases, there was a span of 9 bases. CDR3 length: 15 residues. CDR3 in amino acids: CAISESRGGTGELFF. Written as DNA, the CDR3 is TGTGCCATCAGTGAGTCGAGGGGGGGCACCGGGGAGCTGTTTTTT.

The V and J genes are TRBV7-2 and TRBJ2-7; TRBD1 might be the D (6 bases). The CDR3 is 14 residues long. V was pared by 2 bases and J by 0 bases, with 8 bases between. Germline loops: CDR1 SGHTA, CDR2 FQGNSA. The CDR3 DNA reads TGTGCCAGCAGCTTACAGGGGAGCTCCTACGAGCAGTACTTC. This codes for CASSLQGSSYEQYF.

This sequence joins TRBV29-1 and TRBJ2-3; D uncertain. This CDR3 is built from 13 residues. V was pared by 7 bases and J by 2 bases, with 13 bases between. The germline CDR1 and CDR2 sequences are SQVTM and ANQGSEA. The CDR3 DNA reads TGCAGCGGCTCAAGTCTGAACACAGATACGCAGTATTTT. It encodes CSGSSLNTDTQYF.

On this clone itself: The DNA is omitted, as the CDR3 cannot be located on it reliably, and the CDR3 follows TCRdb's listing. J is TRBJ2-2 and V is TRBV4-1. The CDR3 has 16 amino acids, counting both end residues. CDR1 is MGHRA and CDR2 is YSYEKL in the germline V gene. CDR3 protein: CASSQALAFGAGELFF.

This chain uses TRBV11-2 with TRBJ2-3; possible D gene TRBD2, 5 bases. Germline assignment: CDR1 SGHAT and CDR2 FQNNGV. This CDR3 is built from 14 residues. The V and J ends lost 5 bases and 3 bases respectively, with 12 bases between them. The CDR3 loop reads CASSTGIRTDTQYF. DNA of the CDR3: TGTGCCAGCAGCACCGGGATTAGAACAGATACGCAGTATTTT.

In this sample, this clone turned up once. The rearrangement uses TRBV19 and TRBJ1-5; D gene unclear. This CDR3 region has 13 residues. The germline V gene encodes CDR1 LNHDA and CDR2 SQIVND (reference sequence). V lost 7 bases, J lost 4 bases, and 11 bases lay in between. CDR3 sequence (DNA): TGTGCCAGTACGTCTTATGGGAATCAGCCCCAGCATTTT. Protein: CASTSYGNQPQHF.

This chain connects TRBV6-1 to TRBJ1-5; D is uncertain. V lost 2 bases, J lost 0 bases, and 5 bases lay in between. This CDR3 has 14 residues. CDR1 and CDR2 (germline): MNHNS, SASEGT. The CDR3 loop reads CASSEQISNQPQHF. CDR3 nucleotide sequence: TGTGCCAGCAGTGAACAGATTAGCAATCAGCCCCAGCATTTT.

This clone showed up just once. The J gene is TRBJ1-5, the V gene TRBV18; no clear D. Trimming cost V 6 bases and J 4 bases, with 13 bases left between them. CDR1 and CDR2 from the germline V gene are KGHSH and LQKENI. The CDR3 is 14 residues long. This CDR3 is CASSQDGGNQPQHF. DNA for the CDR3: TGTGCCAGCTCCCAGGACGGTGGTAATCAGCCCCAGCATTTT. Supplemented by reference TRBV18 and TRBJ1-5, the full variable domain reads NAGVMQNPRHLVRRRGQEARLRCSPMKGHSHVYWYRQLPEEGLKFMVYLQKENIIDESGMPKERFSAEFPKEGPSILRIQQVVRGDSAAYFCASSQDGGNQPQHFGDGTRLSIL.

The chain uses TRBV29-1 and TRBJ2-4; TRBD1 matches 11 bases. Germline CDR1 reads SQVTM; CDR2 reads ANQGSEA. The CDR3 runs 17 residues. V gave up 7 bases and J gave up 7 bases; unmatched junction bases: 18. The CDR3: CSAGYHSPGTGGNIQYF. The CDR3 coding sequence is TGCAGCGCCGGATACCATTCCCCCGGGACAGGGGGGAACATTCAGTACTTC.

In this sample, this clone turned up once. This rearrangement joins TRBV5-1 to TRBJ2-3; D may correspond to TRBD1 or TRBD2 (6 bases each). The V end lost 0 bases, the J end lost 4 bases, and 18 bases lay between the germline ends. CDR3 length equals 17 residues. Germline CDR1 reads SGHRS; CDR2 reads YFSETQ. CDR3: CASSLGTVGGQPDTQYF. DNA of the CDR3: TGCGCCAGCAGCTTGGGGACAGTGGGAGGTCAGCCAGATACGCAGTATTTT.

CDR3 sequence reads: CASSYSRGTTDTQYF. CDR3 nucleotide sequence: TGTGCCAGCAGTTACTCGCGCGGGACCACAGATACGCAGTATTTT. The chain links TRBV6-6 to TRBJ2-3, with D tentatively TRBD2 (6 bases). V was cut by 0 bases and J by 2 bases, with 9 bases left in between. The CDR3 has 15 amino acids. Per germline, CDR1 MNHNY and CDR2 SVGAGI (reference sequence).

V and J are TRBV20-1 and TRBJ1-1, with no clear D. Trimming pared 3 bases from V and 2 bases from J, leaving 4 bases between. Germline V gene lookup returns CDR1 DFQATT and CDR2 SNEGSKA (reference sequence). The CDR3 extends over 11 amino acids. In DNA form, the CDR3 reads TGCAGTGCTAGTGCAAACACTGAAGCTTTCTTT. Its protein is CSASANTEAFF.

The rearrangement links TRBV6-4 to TRBJ1-2; 8 nucleotides agree with TRBD1. From germline, CDR1 is MRHNA and CDR2 SNTAGT. The CDR3 sequence is 16 residues long. The junction had 9 bases not matched to a gene; V was cut back by 0 bases and J by 6 bases. CDR3 DNA: TGTGCCAGCAGTGACTCGAGTCAGGGGGCCGCGGATGGCTACACCTTC. It specifies CASSDSSQGAADGYTF.

V gene TRBV5-1 combines with J gene TRBJ2-3; the D gene could be TRBD1 or TRBD2 (5 bases each). The V end lost 0 bases, the J end lost 3 bases, and 8 bases lay between the germline ends. CDR3 length: 14 amino acids. Germline V gives CDR1 SGHRS, CDR2 YFSETQ. In DNA, the CDR3 is TGCGCCAGCAGCTTGGGGGACGGAACAGATACGCAGTATTTT. Residues: CASSLGDGTDTQYF.

In this sample, this clone turned up once. The V gene is TRBV18, the J gene TRBJ2-5; no definite D call. V lost 4 bases to trimming and J lost 2 bases, with 14 bases between them. The CDR3 totals 15 residues. Germline CDR1 and CDR2: KGHSH and LQKENI. In DNA, the CDR3 is TGTGCCAGCTCACGGGCCTCAGGTCAGCAAGAGACCCAGTACTTC. It is translated as CASSRASGQQETQYF.

This chain uses TRBV11-3 with TRBJ2-7; D unresolved. The CDR3 contains 13 residues. The V gene's germline CDR1 is SGHNT and CDR2 YENEEA. Trimming took 5 bases from V and 1 from J, leaving 9 bases between them. CDR3 region: CASSPHGSYEQYF. In DNA, the CDR3 is TGTGCCAGCAGCCCTCATGGTTCCTACGAGCAGTACTTC.

The rearrangement links TRBV19 to TRBJ2-1; D is uncertain. With 6 bases removed from V and 10 bases from J, the gap between germline ends came to 10 bases. This CDR3 is built from 11 residues. Germline assignment: CDR1 LNHDA and CDR2 SQIVND (reference sequence). CDR3 bases: TGTGCCAGTAGGGCCGGTGGCGAGCAGTTCTTC. Protein product: CASRAGGEQFF.

In this sample, this clone turned up once. The V call is TRBV28, the J call TRBJ2-1; 8 positions agree with TRBD2. Germline V gives CDR1 MDHEN, CDR2 SYDVKM. J was trimmed by 8 bases and V by 3 bases; bases with no gene match: 9. The CDR3 consists of 15 residues. The CDR3 protein is CASSLAGRAYDEQFF. CDR3 bases: TGTGCCAGCAGTTTGGCCGGGAGGGCCTATGATGAGCAGTTCTTC.

V and J are TRBV5-4 and TRBJ2-2, with 13 bases that match TRBD2. Germline V lookup: CDR1 SGHNT, CDR2 YYREEE (reference sequence). The CDR3 runs to 17 residues. The V gene end was trimmed by 3 bases and the J gene end by 1 base; junction bases not matched to a gene: 3. DNA of the CDR3: TGTGCCAGCAGCTCCGGGACTAGCGGGAAGAACACCGGGGAGCTGTTTTTT. Translation gives CASSSGTSGKNTGELFF.